This section outlines one T cell receptor (beta chain) sequence together with its context. Its target antigen remains unknown. No much larger clone exists at a distance of one base, and base qualities are not known. Genomic DNA was used as template for profiling of TCR beta VDJ combinations and CDR3 sequences. An Illumina HiSeq 2000 was used for TCR repertoire sequencing. Per the source publication's procedure: Repertoires were assessed using TRBV/TRBJ rearrangement plots, CDR3 size and DJ length profiles, and Simpson's diversity index. Whichever DNA sequence was most abundant in the deep sequencing data was defined as the immunodominant clone. CDR3 amino acid sequences were checked for sharing between subjects and were compared against published repertoires and the VDJdb database. In-frame beta chains were kept once TCRdb had trimmed the public reads at Q25 with fastp and called clones with MiXCR. CDR3 protein duplicates are merged, each entry listing the most common genes and DNA. It is TCRdb's table, rather than the study itself, that gives the V and J calls and clone size. Present in this sample are 65,000 to 85,000 distinct CDR3 sequences, under 65% of which were seen just once. The top ten hold roughly 8% of the sample.

In this study, sorted CD4+ and CD8+ T cells from the blood of healthy subjects and of severe aplastic anemia patients had their TCR repertoires deep-sequenced. Ficoll-Paque density gradient centrifugation was used to isolate peripheral blood mononuclear cells. CD4+ and CD8+ T cells were sorted by FACS or magnetic beads before DNA extraction. These data belong to a study of CD8+CD57+ T cells in acquired aplastic anemia (dated by TCRdb to 2016 to 2019). Describing the broader study: A mean of 3.2 ug of DNA, ranging from roughly 0.17 to 30 ug, was extracted from sorted CD4+ and CD8+ cells. Mean read counts for healthy donor samples were 8.5 million to 10.8 million for CD4+ cells and 11.0 million for CD8+ cells. Study-wide findings and limitations: No significant difference in CD8+ Simpson's diversity was found between patients and healthy controls (P=0.060). Roughly 30 CD8+ CDR3 sequences were shared between patients and controls but appeared highly expressed in patients and within their immunodominant clones.

The CDR3 spans 10 residues, from the cysteine through the phenylalanine. Only the CDR3 region is kept as DNA, spanning 30 bases read in frame from base 1. From the germline V gene, CDR1 is SQVTM and CDR2 is ANQGSEA. Trimming at the junction amounts to 5 bases on V and 11 bases on J, and the germline ends lie 12 bases apart. The chain couples TRBV29-1 to TRBJ1-1, with the identity of the D gene unclear. The sequenced sample consisted of sorted CD4+, CD8+, or CD8+CD57+ T cells (not recorded which) from PBMCs. The source is a human donor in good health, serving as a control. The nucleotide sequence is TGCAGCGTTTTTGACGGGTTGGCTTTCTTT. Its protein product is CSVFDGLAFF.